The present T cell receptor (beta chain) was sequenced within a study of blood T cell repertoires in COVID-19. As for the study in general: Acute-phase and convalescent COVID-19 samples originated in the United States, Italy and Spain. The analysed material was cDNA or gDNA that came from T cells, B-cell-depleted T cells, or PBMCs.

This CDR3 is built from 11 residues. The germline gives CDR1 DFQATT, CDR2 SNEGSKA (reference sequence). Authors' data handling: For nucleated cells, counts were estimated from reference gene primer amplification. Produced via immunoSEQ multiplex PCR; TCRdb's table is partial and in-frame only. D and trimming come from the DNA, and the V and J calls and clone size come from that table. The table lists about 300,000 clones, under 90% of them singletons. Seattle patient enrollment occurred during active infection, with longitudinal follow-up thereafter. Sequenced input: peripheral blood. This sequence originates from a young woman with COVID-19, enrolled during active disease. The gene calls are TRBV20-1 and TRBJ1-2; D perhaps matches TRBD1 (5 bases). The CDR3, as DNA: TGCACCGCCTTAGGGGACTATGGCTACACCTTC. Translating it yields CTALGDYGYTF.